This T cell receptor beta chain was profiled in a study of early T cells in non-severe SARS-CoV-2 infection. Whole-study context: Sequencing was performed on bulk RNA from unsorted whole blood, leaving chains unpaired.

The CDR3 sequence is 12 residues long. The ends were cut back, 8 bases at V and 7 bases at J, with 12 bases in the middle. General study findings and limits: Private and CD4 specificities were missed by VDJdb matching, skewed to anti-spike CD8.

cDNA molecules, individually, were tagged with unique molecular identifiers. TCRdb used MiXCR to reprocess the 5' RACE reads, holding one entry per CDR3 protein. Of 55,000 or so distinct CDR3 sequences in the sample, 11% are singletons; the top ten hold roughly 10%. For this clonotype: Its antigen is not identified.

The sequencing input was whole blood. This receptor was obtained from an adult who was a healthcare worker with PCR-confirmed SARS-CoV-2 infection or an uninfected control (not recorded which). The genes are TRBV12-3 or TRBV12-4 and TRBJ2-1, with unresolved D. The CDR3 DNA sequence: TGTGCCAGCGCTCCTCGGCGAAATGAGCAGTTCTTC. This sequence encodes CASAPRRNEQFF.